This T cell receptor (beta chain) originates from a study of OX40 agonist ivuxolimab in advanced cancers. The wider study: Prior anti-PD-1, anti-PD-L1 or anti-CTLA-4 therapy was allowed; more than 30% had some.

V lost 6 bases and J lost 1; bases outside the gene matches: 5. Germline CDR1 and CDR2: KGHSH and LQKENI. The CDR3 loop spans 16 amino acids. Only one count was recorded for this clone. Data came from immunoSEQ multiplex PCR; TCRdb stores just in-frame clones and leaves some out. The sample holds some 60,000 clones; about 90% are singletons and the top ten take roughly 13%. The sample here was CD4+ or CD8+ T cells sorted from blood, taken in a trial of the OX40 agonist ivuxolimab. The rearrangement joins TRBV18 to TRBJ2-2; 10 nucleotides agree with TRBD2. The source of this sequence is an adult with an advanced solid tumor such as melanoma, head and neck, liver or kidney cancer. The CDR3 loop is CASSPGLAVNTGELFF. CDR3 nucleotides: TGTGCCAGCTCCCCTGGACTAGCGGTGAACACCGGGGAGCTGTTTTTT. Full variable domain (rest looked up from reference TRBV18 and TRBJ2-2): NAGVMQNPRHLVRRRGQEARLRCSPMKGHSHVYWYRQLPEEGLKFMVYLQKENIIDESGMPKERFSAEFPKEGPSILRIQQVVRGDSAAYFCASSPGLAVNTGELFFGEGSRLTVL.